These 14 T cell receptor beta chains share one sample of origin, sequenced in a study of blood T cell repertoires in COVID-19. Using immunoSEQ multiplex PCR, the repertoire was profiled, and TCRdb retains in-frame clones only, with some absent. The sample has about 250,000 clones; 75% to 90% are singletons. Source material: peripheral blood. The receptors shown here come from a man aged 35-49 years with acute or convalescent COVID-19.

The chain is built from TRBV13 and TRBJ1-1; D not certain. This CDR3 is built from 12 residues. Per the germline V gene, CDR1 is PRHDT and CDR2 is FYEKMQ (reference sequence). Trimming removed 5 bases at V and 6 bases at J, with 10 bases between. In DNA form, the CDR3 reads TGTGCCAGCAGCCCCAGGCGACCTGAAGCTTTCTTT. This sequence encodes CASSPRRPEAFF.

The rearrangement joins TRBV1 to TRBJ2-7; TRBD2 is the table's D call, not checked against the DNA. TRBV1 is termed a pseudogene. The CDR3 loop spans 16 amino acids. The CDR3 here is CTSSQNSGTSAYEQYF. The DNA for the CDR3 is TGCACCAGCAGCCAGAACTCCGGGACTAGCGCTTACGAGCAGTACTTC.

The V call is TRBV4-2, the J call TRBJ1-2; D is unclear. The CDR3 runs to 14 residues. Germline lookup yields CDR1 LGHNA and CDR2 YNFKEQ. Trimming removed 0 bases at V and 1 base at J, with 6 bases between. CDR3 protein: CASSQDLGNYGYTF. In nucleotides, the CDR3 is TGTGCCAGCAGCCAAGATCTAGGTAACTATGGCTACACCTTC.

The V gene is TRBV5-6, the J gene TRBJ1-1; D gene ambiguous. Germline CDR1 SGHDT, CDR2 YYEEEE. There are 15 residues in the CDR3. Trimming removed 2 bases from V and 0 bases from J, with 11 bases in between. CDR3 DNA: TGTGCCAGCAGCTTAGGGAGGACCATGAACACTGAAGCTTTCTTT. Encoded protein: CASSLGRTMNTEAFF.

This chain uses TRBV14 with TRBJ2-1; 9 bases agree with TRBD2. V lost 2 bases, J lost 7 bases, and 6 bases stayed unmatched. The CDR3 is 15 amino acids. Per germline, CDR1 SGHDN and CDR2 FVKESK. The CDR3 region has the DNA TGTGCCAGCAGCCAACCGGGACTAGCTAGAAATGAGCAGTTCTTC. Its protein is CASSQPGLARNEQFF.

The gene calls are TRBV5-6 and TRBJ2-3; TRBD2 aligns across 8 bases. This CDR3 is built from 16 residues. CDR1 SGHDT and CDR2 YYEEEE come from the germline V gene. With 1 base clipped from V and 8 bases from J, the junction kept 12 bases outside the gene matches. CDR3 sequence (DNA): TGTGCCAGCAGCTTGTCTCCTAGCGGGCGTTTGGGTACGCAGTATTTT. Protein sequence: CASSLSPSGRLGTQYF.

The sample holds a few counts of this clone. V gene TRBV5-1 combines with J gene TRBJ1-2; tentative D call: TRBD1 (6 bases). This CDR3 has 13 residues. Germline loops: CDR1 SGHRS, CDR2 YFSETQ. Trimming cost V 3 bases and J 5 bases, with 11 bases left between them. CDR3 sequence reads: CASSSGQQYGYTF. The CDR3 coding sequence is TGCGCCAGCAGCTCCGGACAGCAATATGGCTACACCTTC.

This sequence joins TRBV3-1 (or the pseudogene TRBV3-2) and TRBJ1-1, with D possibly TRBD1 on 5 matching bases. The CDR3 totals 15 residues. With 0 bases removed from V and 3 bases from J, the gap between germline ends came to 11 bases. CDR1 and CDR2 (germline): LGHDT, YNNKEL (reference sequence). The CDR3 region has the DNA TGTGCCAGCAGCCAAGATCCCCCCAGGGACACTGAAGCTTTCTTT. The encoded protein is CASSQDPPRDTEAFF.

The chain carries TRBV5-1 and TRBJ2-1; TRBD1 matches 8 bases. V lost 0 bases to trimming and J lost 7 bases; unmatched junction nucleotides: 12. Germline values: CDR1 SGHRS, CDR2 YFSETQ. The CDR3 runs 17 residues. The CDR3 nucleotides are TGCGCCAGCAGCTTGGAGGGGGTCCAGGGGGCTCGGAATGAGCAGTTCTTC. This gives the protein CASSLEGVQGARNEQFF.

The chain couples TRBV5-6 to TRBJ2-5; 8 bases align to TRBD1. V shed 4 bases and J 5 bases; nucleotides not matched to a gene: 7. The CDR3 has 14 amino acids. Germline V CDR1 and CDR2: SGHDT, YYEEEE. In nucleotides, the CDR3 is TGTGCCAGCAGCGACGGACAGGGCGGCGAGACCCAGTACTTC. This translates into CASSDGQGGETQYF.

The chain carries TRBV10-3 and TRBJ2-4; tentative D call: TRBD1 (6 bases). Germline-derived CDR1 and CDR2 are ENHRY and SYGVKD. This CDR3 is built from 17 residues. V gave up 4 bases and J gave up 5 bases, with 21 bases separating them. The CDR3, as DNA: TGTGCCATCAGTGCGAATACAGGGAAGTATTCGGAAAACATTCAGTACTTC. Translated: CAISANTGKYSENIQYF.

The DNA for the CDR3 is TGCGCCAGCAGCCTCGGGTCGAGTAATGAAAAACTGTTTTTT. It encodes CASSLGSSNEKLFF. J is TRBJ1-4 and V is TRBV5-1; D ambiguous. CDR1 is SGHRS and CDR2 is YFSETQ in the germline V gene. This CDR3 is 14 amino acids long. V lost 4 bases, J lost 4 bases, and 11 bases lay in between.

For this clone: In the same sample, other DNA sequences code for this CDR3. The CDR3 DNA follows: TGTGCCAGCAGTGAAAGGGGAAACTATGGCTACACCTTC. Protein product: CASSERGNYGYTF. The rearrangement joins TRBV6-1 to TRBJ1-2, with D possibly TRBD1 on 5 matching bases. Trimming removed 2 bases from V and 2 bases from J, with 6 bases in between. This CDR3 spans 13 amino acids. Germline CDR1 MNHNS, CDR2 SASEGT.

The chain carries TRBV9 and TRBJ2-7, with 13 bases lining up with TRBD2. The CDR3 extends over 16 amino acids. Unmatched junction bases numbered 10, after V lost 4 bases and J lost 6 bases. Per the germline V gene, CDR1 is SGDLS and CDR2 is YYNGEE. CDR3: CASSPRTSGGSGEQYF. In DNA, the CDR3 is TGTGCCAGCAGCCCGAGGACTAGCGGGGGCTCGGGCGAGCAGTACTTC.